This TCR beta chain originates from a study of shared clonotypes between healthy human individuals. Looking at the study overall: Ranging from 18 to 49 in age, donors were two women and a few men.

The CDR3 totals 13 residues. Germline V CDR1 and CDR2: SGHTA, FQGNSA. Comments on this clone: One end of the junction does not line up with germline, which may come from a read error.

In the study's own analysis: Filtering differed, since immunoSEQ gave only junction sequences and no quality scores. The method was immunoSEQ multiplex PCR; TCRdb's version includes in-frame clones alone and lacks a portion of them. V, J and clone size derive from that table, while D and trimming were established from the DNA sequence. The sample gives roughly 1,000,000 clones, approximately 80% of which show up once; 0.5% to 0.65% is in the top ten. Specimen: memory CD4+ T cells from PBMCs. The subset was: CD45RA-negative fraction. The receptor was derived from a man aged 18 to 29 in good health. Some clones in this sample may be carry-over from other donors' samples. This chain connects TRBV7-2 to TRBJ1-2, with a weak D call TRBD1 (5 bases). The CDR3: CASSIADSYGYTF. In nucleotides, the CDR3 is TGTGCCAGCAGCATAGCCGACAGCTATGGCTACACCTTC.